This passage covers 20 T cell receptor beta chains from one sample sequenced in a study of cytomegalovirus exposure and HLA in healthy donors. Primers for the PCR totalled 60 Vbeta and 13 Jbeta. The repertoire was sequenced with immunoSEQ multiplex PCR; TCRdb's copy has only in-frame clones and lacks some. The top ten clones hold 4.3% of a sample with roughly 160,000 clones, 65% to 80% of them seen once. Sequencing input: PBMCs. All receptors come from a middle-aged man in good health and CMV-seronegative.

This chain uses TRBV6-6 with TRBJ2-2; a possible D gene is TRBD1 (7 bases). Trimming left V 6 bases short and J 5 bases short, with 19 bases between. The CDR3 has 16 amino acids. Germline V gene lookup returns CDR1 MNHNY and CDR2 SVGAGI (reference sequence). The CDR3 DNA reads as TGTGCCAGCAGCCCACTTCAGACAGGGAGGACCGGGGAGCTGTTTTTT. Residues: CASSPLQTGRTGELFF.

The V gene is TRBV10-3, the J gene TRBJ2-2, with TRBD2 identical over 9 bases. The V gene end was trimmed by 6 bases and the J gene end by 3 bases; junction bases not matched to a gene: 5. This CDR3 has 15 residues. The V gene's germline CDR1 is ENHRY and CDR2 SYGVKD. CDR3 in amino acids: CAISGTSPDTGELFF. DNA of the CDR3: TGTGCCATCAGCGGGACTAGCCCTGACACCGGGGAGCTGTTTTTT.

V and J are TRBV27 and TRBJ1-5, with TRBD1 as a possible D gene (6 bases). Trimming shortened V by 5 bases and J by 3 bases, and 11 bases separated the two germline ends. The germline V gene encodes CDR1 MNHEY and CDR2 SMNVEV (reference sequence). This CDR3 is built from 14 residues. CDR3 sequence (DNA): TGTGCCAGCAGTGCGACAGGCCCCAATCAGCCCCAGCATTTT. This gives the protein CASSATGPNQPQHF.

The V and J genes are TRBV7-2 and TRBJ1-1, with 7 nucleotides matching TRBD1. J gave up 4 bases and V 0 bases, and 2 bases lay outside the gene matches. Per the germline V gene, CDR1 is SGHTA and CDR2 is FQGNSA. The CDR3 extends over 14 amino acids. The CDR3 bases are TGTGCCAGCAGCTTAGCGCAGGGGGGCACTGAAGCTTTCTTT. Residues: CASSLAQGGTEAFF. The entire variable domain, with the rest obtained from reference TRBV7-2 and TRBJ1-1, is as follows: GAGVSQSPSNKVTEKGKDVELRCDPISGHTALYWYRQSLGQGLEFLIYFQGNSAPDKSGLPSDRFSAERTGGSVSTLTIQRTQQEDSAVYLCASSLAQGGTEAFFGQGTRLTVV.

This chain connects TRBV2 to TRBJ2-7, with 7 bases aligning to TRBD1. With V trimmed by 8 bases and J by 0 bases, 16 bases remained unmatched. This CDR3 spans 17 amino acids. CDR1 and CDR2 (germline): SNHLY, FYNNEI. The CDR3: CASLSETAGGISYEQYF. The CDR3 bases are TGTGCCAGCCTCTCCGAAACAGCAGGGGGTATCTCCTACGAGCAGTACTTC.

The rearrangement links TRBV7-2 to TRBJ1-1, with unresolved D. Between the trimmed V and J ends, which lost 6 bases and 4 bases, there was a span of 18 bases. The CDR3 runs to 15 residues. Per germline, CDR1 SGHTA and CDR2 FQGNSA. CDR3 loop: CASSPNGLRFTEAFF. The CDR3 nucleotides read TGTGCCAGCAGTCCTAATGGGTTGAGGTTCACTGAAGCTTTCTTT.

This chain uses TRBV5-1 with TRBJ2-1; 9 positions agree with TRBD2. The germline gives CDR1 SGHRS, CDR2 YFSETQ. V dropped 3 bases and J dropped 8; count of bases not matched to a gene: 12. This CDR3 is 16 amino acids long. The CDR3 is CASSWPIAGVGDEQFF. CDR3 bases: TGCGCCAGCAGCTGGCCCATAGCGGGGGTGGGCGATGAGCAGTTCTTC.

This chain uses TRBV5-4 with TRBJ2-7; 9 bases are shared with TRBD1. Losses at the gene ends were 5 bases for V and 6 bases for J; bases not matched to a gene: 12. Germline values: CDR1 SGHNT, CDR2 YYREEE (reference sequence). CDR3 length: 15 amino acids. The CDR3: CASRSSGTGFSEQYF. The CDR3 DNA is TGTGCCAGCAGGAGTTCGGGGACAGGGTTTAGCGAGCAGTACTTC.

In regard to this clone: Other DNA sequences within the sample encode an identical CDR3. The chain couples TRBV7-6 to TRBJ2-5; D possibly corresponds to TRBD1 (6 bases). The CDR3 contains 17 residues. V was trimmed by 0 bases and J by 2 bases, leaving 16 bases between them. CDR1 is SGHVS and CDR2 is FNYEAQ in the germline V gene. For the CDR3, the DNA is TGTGCCAGCAGCTTAGCGCTAAGGTACAGGGTTCAAGAGACCCAGTACTTC. As protein: CASSLALRYRVQETQYF.

The genes are TRBV25-1 and TRBJ2-2; the D gene is possibly TRBD2 (6 bases). V shed 8 bases and J shed 4 bases, with 11 bases lying between them. Germline V gives CDR1 MGHDK, CDR2 SYGVNS. The CDR3 spans 13 residues. CDR3 in DNA: TGTGCCAGCGTCCCAGCGGGCACCGGGGAGCTGTTTTTT. This codes for CASVPAGTGELFF.

The chain is built from TRBV5-5 and TRBJ2-7, with 7 bases aligning to TRBD1. The CDR3 runs 14 residues. Germline CDR1 reads SGHKS; CDR2 reads YYEKEE (reference sequence). V was pared by 1 base and J by 4 bases, with 5 bases of the junction left unmatched. DNA for the CDR3: TGTGCCAGCAGCTTGTGGGGACAGATTTACGAGCAGTACTTC. Its protein is CASSLWGQIYEQYF.

V and J are TRBV18 and TRBJ1-4, with D possibly TRBD1 on 5 matching bases. Germline V gives CDR1 KGHSH, CDR2 LQKENI. Trimming left V 3 bases short and J 4 bases short, with 9 bases between. The CDR3 extends over 14 amino acids. CDR3 amino acids: CASSPGGNNEKLFF. The CDR3 DNA reads as TGTGCCAGCTCACCCGGGGGGAATAATGAAAAACTGTTTTTT.

The CDR3 bases are TGCGCCAGCAGGCAGGGGTCGGCCTACGAGCAGTACTTC. It is translated as CASRQGSAYEQYF. The chain couples TRBV5-1 to TRBJ2-7; maybe TRBD1 (6 bases). There are 13 residues in the CDR3. V was clipped by 5 bases and J by 2 bases, with 11 bases between them. Looked up from germline, CDR1 is SGHRS and CDR2 is YFSETQ.

Only one count was recorded for this clone. The CDR3 bases are TGTGCCAGCAGCTTAGGAGGAGACGTTACGCAGTATTTT. Its protein product is CASSLGGDVTQYF. The chain employs TRBV11-2 and TRBJ2-3; D not resolved. The CDR3 length is 13 residues. V shed 1 base and J shed 8 bases, with 10 bases lying between them. CDR1 and CDR2 from the germline V gene are SGHAT and FQNNGV.

The V gene is TRBV5-1, the J gene TRBJ2-5, with 8 bases that match TRBD2. The CDR3 is 13 amino acids. CDR1 is SGHRS, CDR2 YFSETQ, per germline. V was pared by 5 bases and J by 6 bases, with 6 bases of the junction left unmatched. Here the CDR3 DNA reads TGCGCCAGCAGTCCAGCGGGGGAGCAGACCCAGTACTTC. It is translated as CASSPAGEQTQYF. Together with reference TRBV5-1 and TRBJ2-5, the CDR3 gives the full variable domain: KAGVTQTPRYLIKTRGQQVTLSCSPISGHRSVSWYQQTPGQGLQFLFEYFSETQRNKGNFPGRFSGRQFSNSRSEMNVSTLELGDSALYLCASSPAGEQTQYFGPGTRLLVL.

V is TRBV15 and J is TRBJ1-1, with 7 bases aligning to TRBD1. The J segment lost 2 bases and the V segment lost 5 bases, leaving 8 bases of the junction unmatched. From germline, CDR1 is LNHNV and CDR2 YYDKDF (reference sequence). The CDR3 spans 15 residues. CDR3 residues: CATSVDRAANTEAFF. The CDR3 DNA follows: TGTGCCACCAGCGTAGACAGGGCGGCTAACACTGAAGCTTTCTTT.

This chain uses TRBV25-1 with TRBJ2-2, with 10 nucleotides matching TRBD1. Germline V gene lookup returns CDR1 MGHDK and CDR2 SYGVNS. The CDR3 extends over 17 amino acids. Trimming cost V 5 bases and J 4 bases; bases outside gene matches: 10. CDR3 sequence: CASSFPGTGVTTGELFF. CDR3 coding DNA: TGTGCCAGCAGTTTCCCCGGGACAGGGGTAACCACCGGGGAGCTGTTTTTT.

This clone has only a few counts. The chain combines TRBV4-2 with TRBJ2-1; TRBD2 is a possible D gene (6 bases). The germline gives CDR1 LGHNA, CDR2 YNFKEQ. Trimming pared 1 base from V and 2 bases from J, leaving 9 bases between. The CDR3 is 15 residues long. The CDR3 protein is CASSQVASAYNEQFF. CDR3 DNA sequence: TGTGCCAGCAGCCAAGTGGCTAGCGCCTACAATGAGCAGTTCTTC.

The chain uses TRBV30 and TRBJ2-5; 7 positions agree with TRBD1. The CDR3 sequence is 12 residues long. The V gene end was trimmed by 5 bases and the J gene end by 4 bases; junction bases not matched to a gene: 4. The V gene's germline CDR1 is GTSNPN and CDR2 SVGIG (reference sequence). As DNA, the CDR3 is TGTGCCTGGGACAGGGCCTCAGAGACCCAGTACTTC. Translated: CAWDRASETQYF. The whole variable domain, remainder taken from reference TRBV30 and TRBJ2-5, is SQTIHQWPATLVQPVGSPLSLECTVEGTSNPNLYWYRQAAGRGLQLLFYSVGIGQISSEVPQNLSASRPQDRQFILSSKKLLLSDSGFYLCAWDRASETQYFGPGTRLLVL.

The V call is TRBV25-1, the J call TRBJ2-7, with D perhaps matching TRBD1 (6 bases). V lost 6 bases, J lost 3 bases, and 15 bases lay in between. From germline, CDR1 is MGHDK and CDR2 SYGVNS. The CDR3 covers 14 residues. The CDR3 nucleotides are TGTGCCAGCAGAAAGGCAGGGGACAACTACGAGCAGTACTTC. Its translation is CASRKAGDNYEQYF.